This T cell receptor beta chain comes out of a study of T cell responses to AZD1222 COVID-19 vaccine. General study results and limits: Donors skewed white British and female; clonal diversity was possibly underestimated. Seropositive AZD1222 recipients at baseline numbered only 5 to 7. Regions 160-218 and 743-854 dominated among vaccine-associated CD4 TCRs spanning spike.

This clone appeared many times. Its antigen is not known. Using immunoSEQ multiplex PCR, the repertoire was profiled, and TCRdb retains in-frame clones only, with some absent. This table has 160,000 or so clones, 90% appearing once. The CDR3 spans 18 residues. J gave up 5 bases and V 0 bases, and 13 bases lay outside the gene matches. CDR1 is LNHNV and CDR2 is YYDKDF in the germline V gene (reference sequence). Sequenced material: peripheral blood, taken on day 0 of AZD1222 vaccination. The chain couples TRBV15 to TRBJ2-3, with 8 bases identical to TRBD2. The clonotype originates from an adult in good health. The CDR3 loop reads CATSRDTGGLVDGDTQYF. CDR3 sequence (DNA): TGTGCCACCAGCAGAGATACGGGGGGACTAGTTGATGGAGATACGCAGTATTTT. The whole variable domain, filled in from reference TRBV15 and TRBJ2-3, reads DAMVIQNPRYQVTQFGKPVTLSCSQTLNHNVMYWYQQKSSQAPKLLFHYYDKDFNNEADTPDNFQSRRPNTSFCFLDIRSPGLGDTAMYLCATSRDTGGLVDGDTQYFGPGTRLTVL.